The rows below give T cell receptor beta chains drawn from one sample of a study of control samples from healthy donors and cancer patients. Assay: immunoSEQ multiplex PCR; the TCRdb copy retains only in-frame clones and omits some. The data hold 160,000 or so clones, with approximately 94% observed a single time. Sequencing was performed on PBMCs. The receptors shown here come from a man aged 60-69 years with colorectal cancer. Both conserved end residues are part of each CDR3. D genes are given only for firm matches. Clone size is shown for a subset of rows, as once, few, many or a class of expanded clone.

V	J	size	D	DNA	CDR3
TRBV19	TRBJ1-2	-	-	TGTGCCAGCGCCCCTTCCCCGACAGGTCCCTATGGCTACACCTTC	CASAPSPTGPYGYTF
TRBV7-2	TRBJ1-3	-	-	TGTGCCAGCAGCTTAAGCACATTCTCTGGAAACACCATATATTTT	CASSLSTFSGNTIYF
TRBV15	TRBJ2-7	-	-	TGTGCCACCAGGATTCCGCCAACTGACGAGCAGTACTTC	CATRIPPTDEQYF
TRBV6-6	TRBJ2-7	once	-	TGTGCCAGCAGTTACTCGGGGGACGAGCAGTACTTC	CASSYSGDEQYF
TRBV21-1	TRBJ1-5	-	-	TGTGCCAGCAGCCTAATGAACCTCCCCCTTAGCAATCAGCCCCAGCATTTT	CASSLMNLPLSNQPQHF
TRBV7-2	TRBJ1-5	-	TRBD1	TGTGCCAGCAGCCCGAGGACAGGAGGGCAGCCCCAGCATTTT	CASSPRTGGQPQHF
TRBV19	TRBJ1-4	once	-	TGTGCCAGTAGTCCCGGGACACCGATAGGGATTGAAAAACTGTTTTTT	CASSPGTPIGIEKLFF
TRBV30	TRBJ1-4	-	-	TGTGCCTGGAGTGTTCAAGGGAATGAAAAACTGTTTTTT	CAWSVQGNEKLFF
TRBV5-1	TRBJ1-6	-	-	TGCGCCAGCAGCTTGGGACAGGACAATTCACCCCTCCACTTT	CASSLGQDNSPLHF
TRBV5-5	TRBJ1-4	-	TRBD1	TGTGCCAGCAGCAGGGCCCGGGACAGTTTTGAAAAACTGTTTTTT	CASSRARDSFEKLFF
TRBV18	TRBJ2-7	-	-	TGTGCCAGCTCACGCGGACAGTCCTCCTACGAGCAGTACTTC	CASSRGQSSYEQYF
TRBV15	TRBJ1-5	once	-	TGTGCCACCAGCCTAGATGGATTCAATCAGCCCCAGCATTTT	CATSLDGFNQPQHF
TRBV10-3	TRBJ1-2	once	-	TGTGCCATCAGTGATAGAGGGAACTATGGCTACACCTTC	CAISDRGNYGYTF
TRBV28	TRBJ1-2	-	-	TGTGCCAGCAGTCTTGCGGGGAACTATGGCTACACCTTC	CASSLAGNYGYTF
TRBV5-4	TRBJ1-2	-	TRBD1	TGTGCCAGCAGCTTGGCGTTGGGGACAGGGGTCGGCTACACCTTC	CASSLALGTGVGYTF
TRBV20-1	TRBJ1-2	-	-	TGCAGTGCTAGGCAGGGCTATGGCTACACCTTC	CSARQGYGYTF
TRBV27	TRBJ2-3	-	-	TGTGCCAGCAGTCCCCGAGGGGCCGGCACAGATACGCAGTATTTT	CASSPRGAGTDTQYF
TRBV12-5	TRBJ1-2	-	-	TGTGCTAGTGGTTTGGAACAGGGACTAATAAACTATGGCTACACCTTC	CASGLEQGLINYGYTF
TRBV10-3	TRBJ2-7	-	-	TGTGCCATCAGTGAGTATAAGGAGTCCTACGAGCAGTACTTC	CAISEYKESYEQYF
TRBV19	TRBJ1-4	-	-	TGTGCCAGTAGTTCCCTTGGGACACCCGGTGAAAAACTGTTTTTT	CASSSLGTPGEKLFF
TRBV4-1	TRBJ2-5	-	TRBD2	TGCGCCAGCAGCGGGACTACCTATGGGACCCAGTACTTC	CASSGTTYGTQYF
TRBV5-1	TRBJ1-4	-	-	TGCGCCAGCTCAAAGGCGGGGAATGCTAATGAAAAACTGTTTTTT	CASSKAGNANEKLFF
TRBV4-3	TRBJ1-2	-	-	TGCGCCAGCAGCCAAGATCCCCACAGGGTCTATGGCTACACCTTC	CASSQDPHRVYGYTF
TRBV2	TRBJ1-3	-	-	TGTGCCAGCAGTGCAGAATTACCGACTACTGGAAACACCATATATTTT	CASSAELPTTGNTIYF
TRBV2	TRBJ2-7	-	-	TGTGCCAGCAGTGCGGGGGGCCCCTCCTACGAGCAGTACTTC	CASSAGGPSYEQYF
TRBV29-1	TRBJ1-1	-	TRBD1	TGCAGCGTCTGGGGACAGGGTAGCACTGAAGCTTTCTTT	CSVWGQGSTEAFF
TRBV5-5	TRBJ1-1	-	-	TGTGCCAGCAGCTTGGCCAGCCACAACACTGAAGCTTTCTTT	CASSLASHNTEAFF
TRBV6-5	TRBJ1-2	-	-	TGTGCCAGCAGTTATTCGGCCGAAAGCTATGGCTACACCTTC	CASSYSAESYGYTF
TRBV6-5	TRBJ2-7	-	-	TGTGCCAGCAGTTCCGGACAGACCTACGAGCAGTACTTC	CASSSGQTYEQYF
TRBV5-1	TRBJ1-2	-	TRBD1	TGCGCCAGCAGCCTTTCCGGGACAGGATTCGGCTACACCTTC	CASSLSGTGFGYTF
TRBV6-5	TRBJ1-1	-	TRBD1	TGTGCCAGCCGGGGACAGCCGAACACTGAAGCTTTCTTT	CASRGQPNTEAFF
TRBV30	TRBJ2-1	-	TRBD1	TGTGCCTGGACCGGACAGGGCAATGAGCAGTTCTTC	CAWTGQGNEQFF
TRBV19	TRBJ1-1	-	-	TGTGCCAGTAGTATTGTCTTCGGACACTTAGAAGCTTTCTTT	CASSIVFGHLEAFF
TRBV25-1	TRBJ2-3	-	-	TGTGCCAGCAGTGAATACGGGCCTAGCGGCACAGATACGCAGTATTTT	CASSEYGPSGTDTQYF
TRBV5-5	TRBJ2-3	-	TRBD2	TGTGCCAGCAGCCTGGGGACTAGCGGGGGGGCCGGCACAGATACGCAGTATTTT	CASSLGTSGGAGTDTQYF
TRBV6-1	TRBJ1-3	-	-	TGTGCCAGCAGTGTAGGCCCGGGGGGACTTATGGGAAACACCATATATTTT	CASSVGPGGLMGNTIYF
TRBV6-2/TRBV6-3	TRBJ1-4	-	-	TGTGCCAGCAGTTACTCGAAGGCGGCAGGGAATAGGGAAAAACTGTTTTTT	CASSYSKAAGNREKLFF
TRBV5-6	TRBJ1-3	-	-	TGTGCCAGCAGCTTGGGGGATGTCCCCTCTGGAAACACCATATATTTT	CASSLGDVPSGNTIYF
TRBV7-9	TRBJ2-5	-	-	TGTGCCAGCAGCCTCAAGGGTCAGATGGAGACCCAGTACTTC	CASSLKGQMETQYF
TRBV29-1	TRBJ2-3	-	TRBD2	TGCAGCGTTGAGGTAGCGGGGACCACAGATACGCAGTATTTT	CSVEVAGTTDTQYF
TRBV20-1	TRBJ2-2	-	-	TGCAGTGCTAGTTTGGGGGGCGCGAACACCGGGGAGCTGTTTTTT	CSASLGGANTGELFF
TRBV6-6	TRBJ1-1	-	TRBD1	TGTGCCAGCAGTTACGGACAGGTGAACACTGAAGCTTTCTTT	CASSYGQVNTEAFF
TRBV11-2	TRBJ1-6	-	-	TGTGCCAGCAGCTTAGTAGGAAATCTAGCAGGTTCACCCCTCCACTTT	CASSLVGNLAGSPLHF
TRBV7-9	TRBJ2-1	-	TRBD1	TGTGCCAGCAGCCAGACAGGGCCCTCCTACAATGAGCAGTTCTTC	CASSQTGPSYNEQFF
TRBV6-5	TRBJ2-7	-	-	TGTGCCAGCAGCGGGGGGCAGGGGCTCTCCTACGAGCAGTACTTC	CASSGGQGLSYEQYF
TRBV10-1	TRBJ2-6	-	-	TGCGCCAGCATAAATCGCCCGGGTTCCCTCCCCCTCTCTGGGGCCAACGTCCTGACTTTC	CASINRPGSLPLSGANVLTF
TRBV6-5	TRBJ1-5	-	-	TGTGCCAGCAGTTACTCGTCGGGGGCAAAACAGCCCCAGCATTTT	CASSYSSGAKQPQHF
TRBV11-2	TRBJ2-4	-	TRBD1	TGTGCCAGCAGCCACTGGGACAGGGCTACCATAGCCAAAAACATTCAGTACTTC	CASSHWDRATIAKNIQYF
TRBV28	TRBJ1-4	few	-	TGTGCCAGCAGTTCCCATCCGGGAGCCCCTCGCCGTGAAAAACTGTTTTTT	CASSSHPGAPRREKLFF
TRBV5-1	TRBJ2-7	-	-	TGCGCCAGCAGCAAACGCGGTTCCCCCTACGAGCAGTACTTC	CASSKRGSPYEQYF
TRBV10-1	TRBJ2-7	-	-	TGCGCCAGCAGTGAGTCGGGTCTGGGGGCCCGCGAGCAGTACTTC	CASSESGLGAREQYF
TRBV19	TRBJ2-2	-	-	TGTGCCAGTAGTATCGGGGGAAGAGATACCGGGGAGCTGTTTTTT	CASSIGGRDTGELFF
TRBV6-6	TRBJ2-1	-	TRBD1	TGTGCCAGCAGCCGAGGGGGTCAAGTGGGACAGAGCAATGAGCAGTTCTTC	CASSRGGQVGQSNEQFF
TRBV24-1	TRBJ2-2	-	-	TGTGCCACCAGCGATACCTCCCGGACCGGGGAGCTGTTTTTT	CATSDTSRTGELFF
TRBV7-6	TRBJ1-1	-	-	TGTGCCAGCAGCTTAGGAGGTGACACTGAAGCTTTCTTT	CASSLGGDTEAFF